Presented here are 21 T cell receptor beta chains from one specimen sequenced in a study of cytotoxic CD8 clonotypes in ibrutinib-treated CLL. Profiling relied on immunoSEQ multiplex PCR, and the TCRdb table lists in-frame clones only, not all of them. Here the sample spans 110,000 to 150,000 clones, around three quarters being singletons. Source: PBMCs, taken after 12 months of ibrutinib treatment. These receptors were collected from a human donor with chronic lymphocytic leukemia.

The DNA for the CDR3 is TGTGCCAGCAGTGACAGGCCCCACAAGAGTACCGGGGAGCTGTTTTTT. It is translated as CASSDRPHKSTGELFF. This chain joins TRBV6-4 and TRBJ2-2; D ambiguous. V was trimmed by 2 bases and J by 5 bases, leaving 15 bases between them. CDR1 and CDR2 from the germline V gene are MRHNA and SNTAGT. This CDR3 spans 16 amino acids.

V gene TRBV7-8 combines with J gene TRBJ2-5; D is undetermined. The CDR3 is 14 amino acids. Germline values: CDR1 SGHVS, CDR2 FQNEAQ. V lost 0 bases to trimming and J lost 6 bases, with 11 bases between them. The CDR3 sequence: CASSLANQEKTQYF. The CDR3 DNA reads TGTGCCAGCAGCTTAGCGAACCAGGAAAAGACCCAGTACTTC.

The chain recombines TRBV2 with TRBJ2-1; 10 nucleotides agree with TRBD2. V trimming: 2 bases; J trimming: 7 bases; junction bases outside the gene matches: 8. Germline V CDR1 and CDR2: SNHLY, FYNNEI. The CDR3 runs to 16 residues. The CDR3 sequence is CASSELGTSALNEQFF. CDR3 DNA: TGTGCCAGCAGTGAATTGGGGACTAGCGCACTAAATGAGCAGTTCTTC.

The chain is built from TRBV10-3 and TRBJ2-5; possible D gene TRBD1, 6 bases. Trimming pared 6 bases from V and 5 bases from J, leaving 19 bases between. Germline V gives CDR1 ENHRY, CDR2 SYGVKD. CDR3 size: 15 residues. The CDR3 here is CAISPRGQGSETQYF. In nucleotides, the CDR3 is TGTGCCATCAGCCCGCGCGGCCAGGGGTCGGAGACCCAGTACTTC.

There are a few counts of this clone. The chain is built from TRBV9 and TRBJ2-5; a possible D gene is TRBD1 (5 bases). V dropped 1 base and J dropped 1 base, with 8 bases sitting between them. The CDR3 has 14 amino acids. Per germline, CDR1 SGDLS and CDR2 YYNGEE. In DNA, the CDR3 is TGTGCCAGCAGCGTATCAGGGCCCCAAGAGACCCAGTACTTC. It translates to CASSVSGPQETQYF.

This clone is a singleton in its sample. The chain recombines TRBV5-4 with TRBJ2-7, with D hard to call. Trimming shortened V by 2 bases and J by 0 bases, and 12 bases separated the two germline ends. The CDR3 extends over 15 amino acids. Looked up from germline, CDR1 is SGHNT and CDR2 is YYREEE (reference sequence). As DNA, the CDR3 is TGTGCCAGCAGCTTCAGTATCAGCGTCTCCTACGAGCAGTACTTC. Amino acids: CASSFSISVSYEQYF.

The chain joins TRBV9 to TRBJ1-6; D not resolved. V was pared by 0 bases and J by 0 bases, with 7 bases between. CDR1 is SGDLS, CDR2 YYNGEE, per germline. The CDR3 has 16 residues. CDR3 DNA: TGTGCCAGCAGCGTAGCACAGAGCTCCTATAATTCACCCCTCCACTTT. Its translation is CASSVAQSSYNSPLHF.

The J gene is TRBJ1-1, the V gene TRBV10-3; 7 bases line up with TRBD1. The CDR3 consists of 11 residues. J lost 4 bases, V lost 10 bases, and 3 bases had no gene match. Germline V CDR1 and CDR2: ENHRY, SYGVKD. CDR3 sequence (DNA): TGTGCCACCAGGGGGGGCACTGAAGCTTTCTTT. Its protein is CATRGGTEAFF.

The chain carries TRBV7-9 and TRBJ1-2; a possible D gene is TRBD1 (5 bases). With 1 base removed from V and 1 base from J, the gap between germline ends came to 10 bases. There are 15 residues in the CDR3. From germline, CDR1 is SEHNR and CDR2 FQNEAQ (reference sequence). The CDR3 protein is CASSLEQELNYGYTF. The CDR3 DNA sequence: TGTGCCAGCAGCTTAGAACAGGAGCTTAACTATGGCTACACCTTC.

The gene calls are TRBV4-2 and TRBJ2-1, with 9 bases matching TRBD2. From germline, CDR1 is LGHNA and CDR2 YNFKEQ. The CDR3 spans 15 residues. Trimming took 1 base from V and 10 from J; bases not matched to a gene: 8. The CDR3 DNA reads TGTGCCAGCAGCCAAGTCGGGACTAGCCTTTACGAGCAGTTCTTC. As protein: CASSQVGTSLYEQFF.

The genes are TRBV28 and TRBJ2-2, with 8 bases matching TRBD1. V was clipped by 6 bases and J by 1 base; unmatched bases: 4. This CDR3 has 15 amino acids. Looked up from germline, CDR1 is MDHEN and CDR2 is SYDVKM. CDR3 in amino acids: CASRRDRGNTGELFF. Here the CDR3 DNA reads TGTGCCAGCAGACGCGACAGGGGGAACACCGGGGAGCTGTTTTTT.

The V and J genes are TRBV15 and TRBJ1-1; D is unresolved. The length of the CDR3 is 12 residues. V lost 3 bases, J lost 4 bases, and 6 bases lay in between. Germline V gene lookup returns CDR1 LNHNV and CDR2 YYDKDF (reference sequence). DNA of the CDR3: TGTGCCACCAGCAGTTCCGGCACTGAAGCTTTCTTT. It yields the protein CATSSSGTEAFF.

The chain combines TRBV19 with TRBJ2-2; D might be TRBD1 or TRBD2, each matching 5 bases. Trimming shortened V by 6 bases and J by 3 bases, and 11 bases separated the two germline ends. The CDR3 covers 14 residues. In germline, CDR1 is LNHDA, CDR2 SQIVND (reference sequence). CDR3 sequence (DNA): TGTGCCAGTAGGAGGGACCGCGACACCGGGGAGCTGTTTTTT. It encodes CASRRDRDTGELFF.

The chain is built from TRBV4-3 and TRBJ1-1; D possibly corresponds to TRBD1 (5 bases). The CDR3 contains 21 residues. CDR1 LGHNA and CDR2 YSLEER come from the germline V gene. The germline V and J ends were trimmed by 1 base and 4 bases, with 31 bases remaining between them. This chain's CDR3 is CASSQASQGFGGLGTSTEAFF. CDR3 DNA: TGCGCCAGCAGCCAAGCCTCCCAAGGGTTTGGCGGCCTAGGGACTTCCACTGAAGCTTTCTTT.

The V and J genes are TRBV30 and TRBJ1-6, with 9 bases matching TRBD1. V shed 1 base, J shed 8 bases, and the junction held 3 bases outside the gene matches. This CDR3 has 14 residues. CDR1 GTSNPN and CDR2 SVGIG come from the germline V gene (reference sequence). The CDR3 DNA is TGTGCCTGGAGTGGGGGACAGGGTTATTCACCCCTCCACTTT. The encoded protein is CAWSGGQGYSPLHF.

This clone was recorded only once. The V call is TRBV27, the J call TRBJ2-3, with D perhaps matching TRBD2 (5 bases). Looked up from germline, CDR1 is MNHEY and CDR2 is SMNVEV (reference sequence). Trimming left V 7 bases short and J 0 bases short, with 8 bases between. The CDR3 runs 13 residues. The CDR3 reads CASKRASTDTQYF. The CDR3 bases are TGTGCCAGCAAGAGGGCTAGCACAGATACGCAGTATTTT.

In its sample, this clone was seen a few times. V is TRBV7-9 and J is TRBJ1-2; TRBD1 aligns across 9 bases. There are 15 residues in the CDR3. V shed 5 bases, J shed 4 bases, and the junction held 8 bases outside the gene matches. The germline gives CDR1 SEHNR, CDR2 FQNEAQ (reference sequence). In DNA, the CDR3 is TGTGCCAGCAGCCACCTACAGGGGGCGGGCTATGGCTACACCTTC. Translated: CASSHLQGAGYGYTF.

J is TRBJ1-5 and V is TRBV7-8, with D tentatively TRBD1 (5 bases). Germline V gives CDR1 SGHVS, CDR2 FQNEAQ. Between the trimmed V and J ends, which lost 5 bases and 6 bases, there was a span of 14 bases. The CDR3 sequence is 14 residues long. The CDR3 region is CASSAREGGQPQHF. The CDR3 coding sequence is TGTGCCAGCAGCGCCAGGGAAGGAGGTCAGCCCCAGCATTTT. The full variable domain, rest sourced from reference TRBV7-8 and TRBJ1-5, is GAGVSQSPRYKVAKRGQDVALRCDPISGHVSLFWYQQALGQGPEFLTYFQNEAQLDKSGLPSDRFFAERPEGSVSTLKIQRTQQEDSAVYLCASSAREGGQPQHFGDGTRLSIL.

This chain connects TRBV7-2 to TRBJ1-2, with 10 bases matching TRBD1. V was pared by 5 bases and J by 6 bases, with 6 bases of the junction left unmatched. Germline CDR1 SGHTA, CDR2 FQGNSA. This CDR3 region has 14 residues. Here the CDR3 reads CASSSGTGVNGYTF. CDR3 DNA: TGTGCCAGCAGCAGCGGGACAGGGGTCAATGGCTACACCTTC. Complete variable domain (other parts from reference TRBV7-2 and TRBJ1-2): GAGVSQSPSNKVTEKGKDVELRCDPISGHTALYWYRQSLGQGLEFLIYFQGNSAPDKSGLPSDRFSAERTGGSVSTLTIQRTQQEDSAVYLCASSSGTGVNGYTFGSGTRLTVV.

The CDR3 DNA sequence: TGTGCCAGCTCACCGTCTAGCCTCCAAGAGACCCAGTACTTC. Translating it yields CASSPSSLQETQYF. This chain uses TRBV18 with TRBJ2-5, with a possible D match to TRBD2 (5 bases). Germline V lookup: CDR1 KGHSH, CDR2 LQKENI. V lost 3 bases and J lost 1, with 9 bases in between. The CDR3 contains 14 residues.

This sequence joins TRBV5-4 and TRBJ2-1; a weak D match, TRBD2 (6 bases). The V gene's germline CDR1 is SGHNT and CDR2 YYREEE (reference sequence). Trimming pared 3 bases from V and 3 bases from J, leaving 7 bases between. The CDR3 runs 13 residues. CDR3 sequence reads: CASSWGVYNEQFF. CDR3 coding DNA: TGTGCCAGCAGCTGGGGGGTCTACAATGAGCAGTTCTTC.